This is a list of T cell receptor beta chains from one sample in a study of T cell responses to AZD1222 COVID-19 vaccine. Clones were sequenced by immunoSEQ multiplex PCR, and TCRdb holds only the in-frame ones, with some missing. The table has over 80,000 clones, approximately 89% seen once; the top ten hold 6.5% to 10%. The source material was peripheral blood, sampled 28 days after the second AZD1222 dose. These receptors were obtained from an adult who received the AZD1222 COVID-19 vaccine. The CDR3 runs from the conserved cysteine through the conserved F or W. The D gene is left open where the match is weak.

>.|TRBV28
CASSLARVTAEAFF
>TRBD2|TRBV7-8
CASSLAFWTSVASHPETQYF
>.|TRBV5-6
CASSFGRLLNEQYF
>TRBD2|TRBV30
CAWSSGTSEYNEQFF
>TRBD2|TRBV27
CASSVAGGEWNEQFF
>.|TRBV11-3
CASSPRGPSAYNEQFF
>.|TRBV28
CASSLGTGWLAGNDYEQYF
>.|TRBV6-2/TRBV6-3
CASSYGRAGPNEQFF
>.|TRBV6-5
CASSSAIGVNTEAFF
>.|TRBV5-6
CASSLLTGFTEAFF
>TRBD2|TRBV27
CASSGREGDTQYF
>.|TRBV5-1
CASSLLGQGGETQYF
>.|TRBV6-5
CATAQGYGYTF
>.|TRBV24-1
CATSATGAGVGGYTF
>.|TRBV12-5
CASGLGVRSGSYEQYF
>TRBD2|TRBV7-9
CASSHGTSGQETQYF
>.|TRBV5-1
CASSGDRYYEQYF
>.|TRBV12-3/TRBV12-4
CASSSSGNQPQHF
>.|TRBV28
CASSFGRRNTEAFF
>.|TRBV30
CAWSAPSGQYNEKLFF
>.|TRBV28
CASSPIRGPGTEAFF
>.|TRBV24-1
CATSGSYNEKLFF
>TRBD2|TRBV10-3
CAISEPTGPGLAGGPIPNNEQFF
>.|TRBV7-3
CASSPGGGTIQYF
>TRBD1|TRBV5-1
CASSAGGRSYEQYF
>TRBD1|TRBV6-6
CASSSRQGLEKLFF
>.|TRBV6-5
CASRDHRDGNEKLFF
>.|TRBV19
CASSIEWSTEAFF
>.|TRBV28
CASSLSGEGMNTEAFF